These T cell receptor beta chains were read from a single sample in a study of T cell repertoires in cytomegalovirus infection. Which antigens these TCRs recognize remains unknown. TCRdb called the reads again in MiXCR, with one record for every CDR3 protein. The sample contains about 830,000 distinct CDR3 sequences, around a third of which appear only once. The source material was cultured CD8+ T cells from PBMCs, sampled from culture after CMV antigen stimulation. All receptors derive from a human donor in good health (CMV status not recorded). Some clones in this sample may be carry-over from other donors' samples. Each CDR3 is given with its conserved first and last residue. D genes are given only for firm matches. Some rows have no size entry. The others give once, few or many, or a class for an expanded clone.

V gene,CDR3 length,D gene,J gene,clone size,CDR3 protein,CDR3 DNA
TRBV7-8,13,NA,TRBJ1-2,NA,CASSLDGGDGYTF,TGTGCCAGCAGCTTAGATGGGGGGGATGGCTACACCTTC
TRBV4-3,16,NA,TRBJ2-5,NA,CASSQQAGSSGETQYF,TGCGCCAGCAGCCAACAGGCCGGCTCCTCCGGGGAGACCCAGTACTTC
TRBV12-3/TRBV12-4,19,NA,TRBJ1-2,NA,CASSLGPPVQGKRAYGYTF,TGTGCCAGCAGTTTAGGCCCCCCGGTGCAGGGAAAGCGCGCCTATGGCTACACCTTC
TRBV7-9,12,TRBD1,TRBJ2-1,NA,CASSLGLGQPFF,TGTGCCAGCAGCTTAGGTCTGGGACAGCCGTTCTTC
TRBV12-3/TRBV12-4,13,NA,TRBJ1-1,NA,CASSAIRGQGAFF,TGTGCCAGCAGTGCAATCCGGGGCCAAGGGGCTTTCTTT
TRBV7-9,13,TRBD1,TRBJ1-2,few,CASSRTGREGYTF,TGTGCCAGCAGCCGGACAGGGAGGGAAGGCTACACCTTC
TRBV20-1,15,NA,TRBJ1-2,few,CSAVWGPGTLYGYTF,TGCAGTGCCGTCTGGGGCCCCGGGACACTCTATGGCTACACCTTC
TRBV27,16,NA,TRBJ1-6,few,CASTRDKYSYNSPLHF,TGTGCCAGCACCCGGGACAAATACTCCTATAATTCACCCCTCCACTTT
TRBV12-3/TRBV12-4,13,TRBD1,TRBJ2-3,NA,CAGGQGTTDTQYF,TGTGCCGGAGGACAGGGGACCACAGATACGCAGTATTTT
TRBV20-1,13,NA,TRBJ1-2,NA,CSAPETLNYGYTF,TGCAGTGCCCCCGAGACCCTTAACTATGGCTACACCTTC
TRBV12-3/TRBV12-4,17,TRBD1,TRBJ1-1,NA,CASSFTRQGSGSTEAFF,TGTGCCAGCAGTTTCACCAGACAGGGGTCGGGGAGCACTGAAGCTTTCTTT
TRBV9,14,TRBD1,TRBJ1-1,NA,CASSFGQGTTEAFF,TGTGCCAGCAGCTTCGGACAGGGGACCACTGAAGCTTTCTTT